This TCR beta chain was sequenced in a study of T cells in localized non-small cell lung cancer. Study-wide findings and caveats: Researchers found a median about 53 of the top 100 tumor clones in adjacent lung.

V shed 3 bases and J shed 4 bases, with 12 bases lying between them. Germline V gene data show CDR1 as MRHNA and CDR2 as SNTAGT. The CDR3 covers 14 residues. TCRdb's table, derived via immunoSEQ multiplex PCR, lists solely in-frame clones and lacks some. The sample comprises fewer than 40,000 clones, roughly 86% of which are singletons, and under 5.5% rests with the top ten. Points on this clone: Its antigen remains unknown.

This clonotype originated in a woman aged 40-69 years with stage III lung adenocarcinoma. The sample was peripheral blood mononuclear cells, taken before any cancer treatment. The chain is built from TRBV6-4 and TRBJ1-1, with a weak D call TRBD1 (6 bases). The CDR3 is CASSEGQGTTEAFF. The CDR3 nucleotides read TGTGCCAGCAGTGAAGGTCAGGGGACCACTGAAGCTTTCTTT.